In this sample, the clone carrying this T cell receptor (beta chain) turned up many times. Its antigen is not identified. Noted time point: persistent/refractory GD, antithyroid drugs over 5 years with positive TRAb. PBMC-extracted RNA yielded the TCR library. Investigators prepared the TCR beta libraries by applying iRepertoire HTBI primers and Arm-PCR of CDR3 regions. MiXCR, run by TCRdb on the multiplex PCR reads, gives a single entry per CDR3 protein. The data contain about 290,000 distinct CDR3 sequences, 22% of them seen just once; the ten biggest clones take up about 56%. These data come from a study of regulatory T cells in long-lasting Graves disease. Findings and limits, study-wide: Persistent patients shared 2,741 public clonotypes among themselves. Newly diagnosed patients shared fewer, at about a thousand.

The germline CDR1 and CDR2 sequences are SGHAT and FQDESV (reference sequence). This CDR3 region has 15 residues. V lost 5 bases to trimming and J lost 6 bases, with 20 bases between them. The sequencing here drew on peripheral blood mononuclear cells (PBMCs), taken when the disease was refractory, from a patient treated with antithyroid drugs. The source is a female donor with Graves disease. V is TRBV11-1 and J is TRBJ2-7, with D maybe TRBD1 (6 bases). The chain's CDR3 is CASSPPGPGAREQYF. Written as DNA, the CDR3 is TGTGCCAGCAGCCCACCGGGTCCAGGGGCTCGCGAGCAGTACTTC.